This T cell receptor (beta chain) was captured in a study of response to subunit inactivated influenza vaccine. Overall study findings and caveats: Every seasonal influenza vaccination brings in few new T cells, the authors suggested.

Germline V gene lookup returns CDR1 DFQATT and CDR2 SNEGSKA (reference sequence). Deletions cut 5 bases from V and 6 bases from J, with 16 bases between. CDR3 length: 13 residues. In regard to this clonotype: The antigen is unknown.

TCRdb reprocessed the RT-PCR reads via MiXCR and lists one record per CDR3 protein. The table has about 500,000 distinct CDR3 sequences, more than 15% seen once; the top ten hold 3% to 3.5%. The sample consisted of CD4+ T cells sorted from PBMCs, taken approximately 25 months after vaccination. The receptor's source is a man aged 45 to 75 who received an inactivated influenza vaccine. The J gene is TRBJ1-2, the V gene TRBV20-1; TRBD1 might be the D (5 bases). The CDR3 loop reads CSARDPFENGYTF. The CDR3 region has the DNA TGCAGTGCTCGGGACCCTTTTGAGAATGGCTACACCTTC.